Shown below are 9 T cell receptor beta chains from a single sample sequenced in a study of monozygotic twins with inflammatory bowel disease. For each CDR3 protein, TCRdb gives one entry from its re-call of the 5' RACE reads, without DNA. This table lists around 370,000 distinct CDR3 sequences. Sequenced material: blood. The source is a human donor with ulcerative colitis or Crohn's disease, or a healthy co-twin of an affected twin (not recorded which).

The J gene is TRBJ1-6, the V gene TRBV7-9. The CDR3 runs to 15 residues. CDR1 and CDR2 from the germline V gene are SEHNR and FQNEAQ (reference sequence). The CDR3 spells CASSLLEVPNSPLHF.

The chain employs TRBV6-2 or TRBV6-3 and TRBJ1-5; TCRdb reports TRBD1, a call that lacks DNA to check it against. The CDR3 is 12 amino acids. CDR1 and CDR2 (germline): MNHEY, SVGEGT. CDR3 sequence reads: CASGGGNQPQHF.

The V gene is TRBV5-6, the J gene TRBJ2-5; TCRdb selects TRBD2, and the lack of DNA leaves this call unchecked. This CDR3 spans 12 amino acids. CDR1 and CDR2 (germline): SGHDT, YYEEEE. This CDR3 is CASRTRGGRKYF.

The chain recombines TRBV7-2 with TRBJ2-1; the D call of TRBD1 rests on TCRdb alone, since no DNA is present to check it. Per the germline V gene, CDR1 is SGHTA and CDR2 is FQGNSA. This CDR3 is 17 amino acids long. The CDR3 sequence is CASSHARGRSSYNEQFF.

The rearrangement uses TRBV5-1 and TRBJ1-1; the TRBD1 assignment by TCRdb is unverifiable without DNA. This CDR3 region has 16 residues. Germline V lookup: CDR1 SGHRS, CDR2 YFSETQ. The CDR3 loop reads CASSSSAGGLNTEAFF.

The V and J genes are TRBV7-7 and TRBJ2-3; TCRdb picks TRBD1, but there is no DNA to check that call. Looked up from germline, CDR1 is SSHAT and CDR2 is FNYEAQ (reference sequence). The CDR3 totals 13 residues. CDR3 sequence: CASSVRGADTQYF.

The chain carries TRBV4-3 and TRBJ2-1; the D call of TRBD2 rests on TCRdb alone, since no DNA is present to check it. CDR1 is LGHNA and CDR2 is YSLEER in the germline V gene. CDR3 length equals 16 residues. Here the CDR3 reads CASSQDPPSGGVEQFF.

CDR3 region: CAIRGSATETQYF. The chain is built from TRBV10-3 and TRBJ2-5. The germline CDR1 and CDR2 sequences are ENHRY and SYGVKD. The CDR3 sequence is 13 residues long.

The rearrangement uses TRBV10-3 and TRBJ2-5; the D call from TCRdb, TRBD1, cannot be confirmed without DNA. CDR3 size: 14 residues. Germline CDR1 is ENHRY and CDR2 is SYGVKD. The CDR3 sequence: CAISSGQGQKTQYF.